This passage covers 18 T cell receptor beta chains from one sample sequenced in a study of Graves' ophthalmopathy and Graves' hyperthyroidism. The study amplified TCR beta CDR3 regions using RNA transcripts. Amplification began with first-round RT-PCR using HTBI primers, then second-round multiplex PCR was performed. TCRdb fed the multiplex PCR reads into MiXCR, producing one record per CDR3 protein. This table holds roughly 600,000 distinct CDR3 sequences, under 40% found once. Sequences were obtained from peripheral blood or thyroid tissue (not recorded which). Receptor source: an adult man with Graves' hyperthyroidism.

This clonotype was detected ten times or more. This sequence joins TRBV12-3 or TRBV12-4 and TRBJ1-1, with a possible D match to TRBD1 (6 bases). The CDR3 extends over 14 amino acids. Trimming pared 6 bases from V and 4 bases from J, leaving 15 bases between. In DNA, the CDR3 is TGTGCCAGCAGCAAACAGGGTGGGACCACTGAAGCTTTCTTT. It encodes CASSKQGGTTEAFF.

This clonotype was seen many times. V usage is TRBV25-1 and J usage is TRBJ1-6, with a possible D match to TRBD1 (5 bases). The V gene lost 3 bases and the J gene lost 7 bases, with 19 bases spanning the gap. The germline gives CDR1 MGHDK, CDR2 SYGVNS. CDR3 length equals 17 residues. The CDR3 DNA is TGTGCCAGCAGTGACCTCCTTAGTGGACACGCGAATTCACCCCTCCACTTT. Translating gives CASSDLLSGHANSPLHF.

As for this clonotype: Compared with germline, one end of the junction differs, possibly owing to a read error. In nucleotides, the CDR3 is TGCGCCAGCAGCCTGACTAGCGGGGGACTCAACACCGGAGAGCTGTTTTTT. This translates into CASSLTSGGLNTGELFF. This sequence joins TRBV4-1 and TRBJ2-2; 12 bases agree with TRBD2. CDR3 size: 17 residues. Germline V gene data show CDR1 as MGHRA and CDR2 as YSYEKL.

V is TRBV20-1 and J is TRBJ2-3; 13 bases are shared with TRBD2. The CDR3 is 17 amino acids. Germline lookup yields CDR1 DFQATT and CDR2 SNEGSKA (reference sequence). V shed 4 bases, J shed 0 bases, and the junction held 7 bases outside the gene matches. The CDR3: CSATGTSGETSTDTQYF. CDR3 nucleotide sequence: TGCAGTGCTACCGGGACTAGCGGGGAAACTAGCACAGATACGCAGTATTTT.

This clonotype has ten or more counts. The chain has TRBV24-1 and TRBJ2-7; the D is unclear. With 5 bases removed from V and 2 bases from J, the gap between germline ends came to 9 bases. Germline V gene data show CDR1 as KGHDR and CDR2 as SFDVKD. The CDR3 contains 13 residues. DNA for the CDR3: TGTGCCACCAGTGCTGTGGGAACCTACGAGCAGTACTTC. Protein product: CATSAVGTYEQYF.

This clonotype was recorded many times. J is TRBJ2-5 and V is TRBV29-1; 8 nucleotides agree with TRBD1. Germline V CDR1 and CDR2: SQVTM, ANQGSEA. The length of the CDR3 is 13 residues. The ends lost 4 bases at V and 2 bases at J; junction bases unmatched: 3. The CDR3 loop is CSVADRAQETQYF. The CDR3 coding sequence is TGCAGCGTTGCGGACAGGGCACAAGAGACCCAGTACTTC.

This clonotype has ten or more counts. J is TRBJ2-5 and V is TRBV7-8; a possible D gene is TRBD2 (5 bases). Germline V gene sequence: CDR1 SGHVS, CDR2 FQNEAQ. This CDR3 contains 14 residues. Trimming removed 1 base from V and 4 bases from J, with 10 bases in between. In DNA form, the CDR3 reads TGTGCCAGCAGCTTAGTCCGGAGGCTAGAGACCCAGTACTTC. Residues: CASSLVRRLETQYF.

The rearrangement uses TRBV19 and TRBJ1-5, with D possibly TRBD1 on 5 matching bases. CDR1 is LNHDA and CDR2 is SQIVND in the germline V gene (reference sequence). Trimming shortened V by 6 bases and J by 4 bases, and 16 bases separated the two germline ends. The CDR3 spans 15 residues. Written as DNA, the CDR3 is TGTGCCAGTAGCGGCGCGGGGGGTGGAAATCAGCCCCAGCATTTT. It yields the protein CASSGAGGGNQPQHF.

The genes are TRBV19 and TRBJ2-3; 9 bases agree with TRBD1. Germline V CDR1 and CDR2: LNHDA, SQIVND (reference sequence). The CDR3 has 14 amino acids. After removal of 3 bases from V and 3 bases from J, the junction contained 1 base not matched to a gene. This chain's CDR3 is CASSMGTGTDTQYF. The CDR3 nucleotides are TGTGCCAGTAGTATGGGGACAGGGACAGATACGCAGTATTTT.

DNA for the CDR3: TGCAGCGTCAAAAGGGGTAGCGGGGGCAGCAATGAGCAGTACTTC. This translates into CSVKRGSGGSNEQYF. The rearrangement uses TRBV29-1 and TRBJ2-7, with 9 bases matching TRBD2. J gave up 7 bases and V 6 bases, and 16 bases lay outside the gene matches. Germline loops: CDR1 SQVTM, CDR2 ANQGSEA. The CDR3 totals 15 residues.

Only one count was recorded for this clonotype. The V gene is TRBV10-3, the J gene TRBJ2-5; D is unresolved. The length of the CDR3 is 12 residues. V was cut by 6 bases and J by 7 bases, with 12 bases left in between. The germline gives CDR1 ENHRY, CDR2 SYGVKD. CDR3: CAISVADGTQYF. The CDR3 DNA is TGTGCCATCAGCGTTGCAGATGGGACCCAGTACTTC.

The CDR3 DNA reads as TGTGCCAGCAGTGCTGTAACAGGGGTTGGCTATGGCTACACCTTC. Protein sequence: CASSAVTGVGYGYTF. V usage is TRBV25-1 and J usage is TRBJ1-2, with TRBD1 matching 7 bases. V was pared by 4 bases and J by 4 bases, with 9 bases of the junction left unmatched. CDR3 size: 15 residues. CDR1 is MGHDK and CDR2 is SYGVNS in the germline V gene.

The table lists this clonotype with a few counts. V is TRBV28 and J is TRBJ2-5; 7 bases fit TRBD2. V shed 8 bases and J 5 bases; nucleotides not matched to a gene: 11. Germline lookup yields CDR1 MDHEN and CDR2 SYDVKM. This CDR3 region has 14 residues. The chain's CDR3 is CASGLSGERETQYF. CDR3 DNA sequence: TGTGCCAGCGGACTAAGCGGGGAGAGGGAGACCCAGTACTTC. The variable domain in full, completed from reference TRBV28 and TRBJ2-5, reads DVKVTQSSRYLVKRTGEKVFLECVQDMDHENMFWYRQDPGLGLRLIYFSYDVKMKEKGDIPEGYSVSREKKERFSLILESASTNQTSMYLCASGLSGERETQYFGPGTRLLVL.

As regards this clonotype: This may stem from a read error, because a much larger clone lies one nucleotide away. V and J are TRBV7-9 and TRBJ2-7; 9 bases align to TRBD2. The CDR3 is 16 residues long. The germline V gene has CDR1 SEHNR and CDR2 FQNEAQ (reference sequence). CDR3 in amino acids: CTSSLVAAGGRNEQYF. For the CDR3, the DNA is TGTACCAGCAGCTTAGTGGCCGCGGGAGGGCGGAACGAGCAGTACTTC.

This clonotype was seen ten or more times. This rearrangement joins TRBV20-1 to TRBJ2-7; maybe TRBD2 (6 bases). Germline CDR1 DFQATT, CDR2 SNEGSKA (reference sequence). With 6 bases removed from V and 2 bases from J, the gap between germline ends came to 11 bases. This CDR3 region has 12 residues. CDR3 region: CSARRDPYEQYF. The CDR3 nucleotides are TGCAGTGCCAGGAGGGACCCCTACGAGCAGTACTTC.

This clonotype came up a few times. This rearrangement joins TRBV7-3 to TRBJ2-3; maybe TRBD1 (5 bases). Deletions cut 2 bases from V and 6 bases from J, with 15 bases between. CDR1 and CDR2 from the germline V gene are SGHTA and FQGTGA. This CDR3 comprises 15 residues. CDR3 nucleotide sequence: TGTGCCAGCAGCTTATGGGCGGCCTCAGGGGATACGCAGTATTTT. Translating gives CASSLWAASGDTQYF.

This clonotype was picked up a small number of times. The rearrangement joins TRBV7-8 to TRBJ2-5; tentative D call: TRBD1 (6 bases). V lost 3 bases to trimming and J lost 4 bases, with 18 bases between them. Germline CDR1 SGHVS, CDR2 FQNEAQ. The CDR3 loop spans 16 amino acids. The CDR3: CASSFLSAGVGETQYF. The CDR3 nucleotides are TGTGCCAGCAGCTTCTTGTCCGCAGGGGTCGGAGAGACCCAGTACTTC.

Concerning this clonotype itself: This may be a read error: a much more frequent sequence differs by one nucleotide. The chain employs TRBV19 and TRBJ1-4; D gene uncertain. This CDR3 is 15 amino acids long. Germline CDR1 and CDR2: LNHDA and SQIVND (reference sequence). The CDR3 nucleotides read TGTCCCAGTAGTATAGGCTTGGAGCAAAATGAAAAACTGTTTTTT. Protein sequence: CPSSIGLEQNEKLFF.